The clone carrying this T cell receptor (beta chain) has a count of ten or more. The data stem from a study of shared clonotypes between healthy human individuals. Sequencing used immunoSEQ multiplex PCR; TCRdb keeps in-frame clones, though not all of them. The table has roughly 1,100,000 clones, about 75% seen once. This TCR derives from a man younger than 35 in good health. Sequencing was done on a sample of memory CD4+ T cells sorted from blood. Subset indicated: CD45RA-negative fraction.

This chain's CDR3 is CAWTEGIGNTIYF. The CDR3 bases are TGTGCCTGGACGGAGGGTATTGGAAACACCATATATTTT. The V and J genes are TRBV30 and TRBJ1-3; D gene unclear. Germline CDR1 and CDR2: GTSNPN and SVGIG (reference sequence). This CDR3 has 13 amino acids. With 4 bases removed from V and 3 bases from J, the gap between germline ends came to 10 bases.